A single sample gave rise to the 21 T cell receptor beta chains below, sequenced in a study of T-cell reconstitution after alpha-beta-depleted transplantation in children listed by TCRdb under 2016. The protocol used for the library was PCR. TCRdb names Illumina HiSeq 2500 as the instrument used. TCR library preparation used molecular barcoding, with unique molecular identifiers applied to normalize quantification of the TCRbeta repertoire. Through fastp at Q25 and MiXCR, TCRdb rebuilt clones from the public reads, retaining in-frame beta chains. CDR3 protein duplicates are merged, each entry listing the most common genes and DNA. The sample includes roughly 100,000 distinct CDR3 sequences, with around 6% observed a single time. Around 5.6% of the sample goes to the ten largest clones. What this sample's time point label stands for: day 60 (about 2 months) after transplantation. This specimen's treatment or condition label, interpreted: allogeneic hematopoietic cell transplantation with graft depleted of TCRalphabeta T cells and CD19 B cells.

This sample comprised PBMCs, mostly from graft donor cells, obtained 60 days after TCRalphabeta/CD19-depleted stem cell transplant. The receptors stem from a female patient aged 2-10 years who had a stem cell transplant for Fanconi anemia, so the T cells may come from the graft donor.

This clonotype has more than one count but fewer than ten. V and J are TRBV18 and TRBJ2-2; 10 bases agree with TRBD2. Germline trimming cut 1 base from V and 2 bases from J; bases unmatched to any gene: 4. Per the germline V gene, CDR1 is KGHSH and CDR2 is LQKENI. The CDR3 has 17 amino acids. CDR3 nucleotides: TGTGCCAGCTCACCACTGCGGACTAGCGGTAACACCGGGGAGCTGTTTTTT. Amino acid sequence: CASSPLRTSGNTGELFF.

This clonotype was found many times. The chain employs TRBV12-3 or TRBV12-4 and TRBJ2-7, with 9 positions matching TRBD1. J gave up 6 bases and V 6 bases, and 9 bases lay outside the gene matches. The CDR3 covers 14 residues. The CDR3 DNA reads as TGTGCCAGCAGACCAGGACAGGGGTATACCGAGCAGTACTTC. Amino acids: CASRPGQGYTEQYF.

V and J are TRBV7-2 and TRBJ2-7; D might be TRBD2 (6 bases). Between the trimmed V and J ends, which lost 3 bases and 2 bases, there was a span of 11 bases. CDR1 is SGHTA and CDR2 is FQGNSA in the germline V gene. The length of the CDR3 is 14 residues. The CDR3 is CASSLGGRTYEQYF. The CDR3 DNA is TGTGCCAGCAGCTTGGGGGGTAGAACCTACGAGCAGTACTTC.

This clonotype was seen more than once but under ten times. The V gene is TRBV7-2, the J gene TRBJ2-7, with D tentatively TRBD2 (6 bases). Germline CDR1 SGHTA, CDR2 FQGNSA. The V end was cut by 4 bases, the J end by 0 bases, with 19 bases between. This CDR3 comprises 17 residues. This chain's CDR3 is CASSSSRGSAASYEQYF. The DNA for the CDR3 is TGTGCCAGCAGCTCCTCGCGGGGTAGTGCGGCCTCCTACGAGCAGTACTTC.

This chain uses TRBV5-1 with TRBJ1-2; TRBD1 aligns across 8 bases. There are 13 residues in the CDR3. The trim removed 3 bases at V and 3 bases at J, leaving 1 base unmatched. In germline, CDR1 is SGHRS, CDR2 YFSETQ. CDR3 DNA sequence: TGCGCCAGCAGCTCAGGGGGCGACTATGGCTACACCTTC. This encodes CASSSGGDYGYTF.

This clonotype was seen at least ten times. The rearrangement uses TRBV15 and TRBJ2-7; D is uncertain. Per the germline V gene, CDR1 is LNHNV and CDR2 is YYDKDF (reference sequence). V was pared by 5 bases and J by 7 bases, with 12 bases between. The CDR3 totals 12 residues. The CDR3 DNA sequence: TGTGCCACCAGCGGAATCCTGGGTGAGCAGTACTTC. Amino acids: CATSGILGEQYF.

This clonotype was counted many times. J is TRBJ2-7 and V is TRBV29-1; 8 bases agree with TRBD1. Losses at the gene ends were 5 bases for V and 2 bases for J; bases not matched to a gene: 5. Per germline, CDR1 SQVTM and CDR2 ANQGSEA. The CDR3 contains 13 residues. CDR3 residues: CSVRTGPTYEQYF. As DNA, the CDR3 is TGCAGCGTTCGGACAGGGCCAACCTACGAGCAGTACTTC.

This clonotype was detected many times. The chain employs TRBV28 and TRBJ2-3; 10 nucleotides line up with TRBD2. This CDR3 has 16 residues. The junction had 6 bases not matched to a gene; V was cut back by 2 bases and J by 4 bases. The germline V gene has CDR1 MDHEN and CDR2 SYDVKM. This chain's CDR3 is CASSLLAGVWADTQYF. The CDR3 coding sequence is TGTGCCAGCAGTTTACTAGCGGGAGTATGGGCAGATACGCAGTATTTT. The variable domain in full, completed from reference TRBV28 and TRBJ2-3, reads DVKVTQSSRYLVKRTGEKVFLECVQDMDHENMFWYRQDPGLGLRLIYFSYDVKMKEKGDIPEGYSVSREKKERFSLILESASTNQTSMYLCASSLLAGVWADTQYFGPGTRLTVL.

This clonotype was observed many times. The V call is TRBV28, the J call TRBJ2-3; the match to TRBD2 covers 7 bases. The junction had 5 bases not matched to a gene; V was cut back by 2 bases and J by 0 bases. CDR3 length: 16 residues. Looked up from germline, CDR1 is MDHEN and CDR2 is SYDVKM. The CDR3 sequence: CASSLQRGSSTDTQYF. In DNA form, the CDR3 reads TGTGCCAGCAGTTTACAGCGGGGATCTAGCACAGATACGCAGTATTTT.

This clonotype was observed a handful of times. The chain uses TRBV12-3 or TRBV12-4 and TRBJ1-1; 9 bases align to TRBD1. V lost 1 base, J lost 1 base, and 10 bases stayed unmatched. The CDR3 is made up of 18 amino acids. In DNA form, the CDR3 reads TGTGCCAGCAGTTTAGTCCTACAGGGGGCTGACGGGAACACTGAAGCTTTCTTT. Encoded protein: CASSLVLQGADGNTEAFF.

This clonotype qualifies as medium-sized. The rearrangement uses TRBV2 and TRBJ2-1; 13 bases are a match to TRBD2. The V gene end was trimmed by 6 bases and the J gene end by 4 bases; junction bases not matched to a gene: 9. The germline V gene has CDR1 SNHLY and CDR2 FYNNEI. CDR3 length: 17 residues. The CDR3 protein is CASSYSGLAGVYNEQFF. As DNA, the CDR3 is TGTGCCAGCAGCTACTCCGGACTAGCGGGGGTATACAATGAGCAGTTCTTC.

This clonotype was found a few times. CDR3 DNA: TGTGCCAGCAGCTTACTAGCGGGAGGGCGCACCGGGGAGCTGTTTTTT. Protein product: CASSLLAGGRTGELFF. The chain uses TRBV7-9 and TRBJ2-2; 12 nucleotides match TRBD2. V lost 2 bases to trimming and J lost 4 bases; unmatched junction nucleotides: 2. This CDR3 comprises 16 residues. The germline V gene has CDR1 SEHNR and CDR2 FQNEAQ (reference sequence).

The chain joins TRBV6-5 to TRBJ2-7; weak D call: TRBD1 (6 bases). The germline gives CDR1 MNHEY, CDR2 SVGAGI. The V end lost 3 bases, the J end lost 0 bases, and 9 bases lay between the germline ends. CDR3 length equals 14 residues. CDR3: CASSYTGSSYEQYF. The DNA of the CDR3 is TGTGCCAGCAGTTATACAGGGAGCTCCTACGAGCAGTACTTC.

This clonotype was seen ten or more times. This chain uses TRBV5-1 with TRBJ2-7; 7 nucleotides line up with TRBD2. CDR1 and CDR2 (germline): SGHRS, YFSETQ. V was clipped by 5 bases and J by 0 bases; unmatched bases: 2. The CDR3 runs 13 residues. This chain's CDR3 is CASRRESSYEQYF. For the CDR3, the DNA is TGCGCCAGCAGGCGGGAGAGCTCCTACGAGCAGTACTTC.

The sample holds many counts of this clonotype. The V and J genes are TRBV9 and TRBJ2-1; the D gene is possibly TRBD1 (5 bases). Trimming removed 3 bases from V and 6 bases from J, with 16 bases in between. This CDR3 comprises 15 residues. Germline V gene lookup returns CDR1 SGDLS and CDR2 YYNGEE. As DNA, the CDR3 is TGTGCCAGCAGCGGGCAGGGTAAGAAAGTCAATGAGCAGTTCTTC. Its protein product is CASSGQGKKVNEQFF.

The chain employs TRBV30 and TRBJ1-1, with a weak D call TRBD1 (6 bases). This CDR3 is 16 amino acids long. V dropped 5 bases and J dropped 5 bases, with 24 bases sitting between them. Germline V gene sequence: CDR1 GTSNPN, CDR2 SVGIG (reference sequence). In nucleotides, the CDR3 is TGTGCCTGGCTACCGGGGGGGCTCGCCGGTCCGACTGAAGCTTTCTTT. Its protein product is CAWLPGGLAGPTEAFF.

This clonotype showed up many times. The chain uses TRBV12-3 or TRBV12-4 and TRBJ2-2; the match to TRBD2 covers 7 bases. J lost 2 bases, V lost 5 bases, and 8 bases had no gene match. This CDR3 contains 16 residues. The CDR3 bases are TGTGCCAGCAGTCTCGGGACTACGCTTAACACCGGGGAGCTGTTTTTT. This gives the protein CASSLGTTLNTGELFF.

This clonotype has a count of ten or more. The gene calls are TRBV28 and TRBJ2-7; no definite D call. Trimming shortened V by 7 bases and J by 5 bases, and 15 bases separated the two germline ends. CDR1 and CDR2 from the germline V gene are MDHEN and SYDVKM. This CDR3 contains 13 residues. CDR3 DNA sequence: TGTGCCAGCACTAATTTGGTGGGGAACGAGCAGTACTTC. It translates to CASTNLVGNEQYF.

Turning to this clonotype: A single base separates this from a much larger clone, so it may be a read error. The V call is TRBV6-5, the J call TRBJ2-5, with D possibly matching TRBD1 (6 bases). Per the germline V gene, CDR1 is MNHEY and CDR2 is SVGAGI. Trimming removed 6 bases at V and 7 bases at J, with 9 bases between. CDR3 length: 11 amino acids. CDR3 nucleotide sequence: TGTGCCAGCAGCTCAGGGGCGACCCAGTACTTC. Translating gives CASSSGATQYF.

This clonotype appeared many times. The genes are TRBV5-1 and TRBJ1-1; D is unresolved. V was trimmed by 1 base and J by 1 base, leaving 8 bases between them. Germline loops: CDR1 SGHRS, CDR2 YFSETQ. The length of the CDR3 is 14 residues. The CDR3 loop reads CASSLSPSNTEAFF. The CDR3 region has the DNA TGCGCCAGCAGCTTGTCACCCTCGAACACTGAAGCTTTCTTT.

This clonotype was seen repeatedly, ten times or more. The V gene is TRBV7-3, the J gene TRBJ2-1, with TRBD2 matching over 9 bases. The CDR3 contains 14 residues. V lost 2 bases, J lost 5 bases, and 1 base stayed unmatched. CDR1 is SGHTA, CDR2 FQGTGA, per germline. The CDR3 coding sequence is TGTGCCAGCAGCTTAGCGGGAGGGCACAATGAGCAGTTCTTC. This translates into CASSLAGGHNEQFF.